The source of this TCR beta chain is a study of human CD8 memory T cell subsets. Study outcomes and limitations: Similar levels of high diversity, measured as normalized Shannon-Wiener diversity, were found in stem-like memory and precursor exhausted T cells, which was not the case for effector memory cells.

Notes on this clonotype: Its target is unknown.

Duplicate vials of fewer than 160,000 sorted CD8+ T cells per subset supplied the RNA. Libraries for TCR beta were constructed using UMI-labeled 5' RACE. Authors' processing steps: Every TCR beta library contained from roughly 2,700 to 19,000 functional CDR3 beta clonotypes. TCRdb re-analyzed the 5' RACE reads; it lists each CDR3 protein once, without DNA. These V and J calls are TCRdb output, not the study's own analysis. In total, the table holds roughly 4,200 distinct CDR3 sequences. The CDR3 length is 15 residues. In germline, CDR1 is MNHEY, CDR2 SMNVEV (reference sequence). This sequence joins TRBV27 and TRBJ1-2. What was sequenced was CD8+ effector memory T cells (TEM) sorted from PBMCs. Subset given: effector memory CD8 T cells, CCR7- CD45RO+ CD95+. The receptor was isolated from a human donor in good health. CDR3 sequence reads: CASSLTGWGYYGYTF.